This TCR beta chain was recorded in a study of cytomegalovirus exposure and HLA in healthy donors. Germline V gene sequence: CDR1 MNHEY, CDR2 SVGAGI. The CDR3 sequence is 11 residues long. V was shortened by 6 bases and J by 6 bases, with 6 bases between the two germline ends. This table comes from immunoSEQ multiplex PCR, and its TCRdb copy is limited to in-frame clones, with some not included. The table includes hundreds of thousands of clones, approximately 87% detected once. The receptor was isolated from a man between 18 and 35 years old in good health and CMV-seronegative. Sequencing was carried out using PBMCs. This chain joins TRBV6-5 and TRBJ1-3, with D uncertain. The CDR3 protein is CASRSLNTIYF. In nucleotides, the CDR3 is TGTGCCAGCAGGTCACTAAACACCATATATTTT.